This is a list of T cell receptor beta chains from one sample in a study of blood T cell repertoires in COVID-19. The repertoire was sequenced with immunoSEQ multiplex PCR; TCRdb's copy has only in-frame clones and lacks some. The data contain 89,000 or so clones, roughly 82% of them singletons. The sequenced sample was peripheral blood. The receptors derive from a man aged 45-65 years with active COVID-19. CDR3s include the opening cysteine and the closing phenylalanine or tryptophan. A D gene is named only where the DNA matches it firmly. Part of the rows lack a size; the others show once, few, many or a class for expanded clones.

cdr3_length j_call v_call clone_size d_call cdr3_aa cdr3_nt
17 TRBJ2-7 TRBV7-3 NA TRBD2 CASSNPPGLVEGREQYF TGTGCCAGCAGCAACCCCCCCGGACTAGTCGAAGGGCGCGAGCAGTACTTC
14 TRBJ1-5 TRBV5-8 NA NA CASMRRNSNQPQHF TGTGCCAGCATGAGGAGGAATAGCAATCAGCCCCAGCATTTT
13 TRBJ1-2 TRBV28 NA NA CASSLRGSHGYTF TGTGCCAGCAGTTTGAGGGGGTCTCATGGCTACACCTTC
15 TRBJ1-1 TRBV2 once NA CASSERAQGNTEAFF TGTGCCAGCAGTGAAAGGGCACAGGGTAACACTGAAGCTTTCTTT
15 TRBJ1-5 TRBV19 once NA CASSIEFRGYQPQHF TGTGCCAGTAGTATAGAGTTCAGGGGATATCAGCCCCAGCATTTT
17 TRBJ2-1 TRBV3-1/TRBV3-2 NA TRBD2 CASSQGLAGGPGNEQFF TGTGCCAGCAGCCAAGGGCTAGCGGGGGGGCCAGGGAATGAGCAGTTCTTC
16 TRBJ1-6 TRBV7-9 medium-sized NA CASSPHWGLYNSPLHF TGTGCCAGCAGCCCACATTGGGGGCTATATAATTCACCCCTCCACTTT
16 TRBJ2-1 TRBV6-2/TRBV6-3 NA TRBD2 CASSYPTSGSGNEQFF TGTGCCAGCAGTTACCCTACTAGCGGGAGCGGCAATGAGCAGTTCTTC
14 TRBJ1-1 TRBV14 NA NA CASSQSQTHTEAFF TGTGCCAGCAGCCAAAGTCAGACTCACACTGAAGCTTTCTTT
13 TRBJ2-3 TRBV5-1 NA NA CATSKTGTDTQYF TGCGCCACCTCCAAAACTGGCACAGATACGCAGTATTTT
15 TRBJ1-3 TRBV28 few TRBD1 CASSPGGTGINTIYF TGTGCCAGCAGCCCCGGTGGGACAGGGATAAACACCATATATTTT
15 TRBJ2-7 TRBV10-3 NA TRBD1 CAISEGDRGPHEQYF TGTGCCATCAGTGAGGGGGACAGGGGGCCCCACGAGCAGTACTTC
14 TRBJ2-1 TRBV29-1 NA TRBD2 CSGLAYISYNEQFF TGCAGCGGACTAGCGTATATCTCCTACAATGAGCAGTTCTTC
15 TRBJ2-1 TRBV6-5 NA TRBD1 CASTIGTASYNEQFF TGTGCCAGCACGATCGGGACAGCTTCCTACAATGAGCAGTTCTTC
16 TRBJ2-2 TRBV18 NA NA CASSFGRPRGTGELFF TGTGCCAGCTCATTCGGACGGCCAAGAGGGACCGGGGAGCTGTTTTTT
15 TRBJ2-7 TRBV7-3 NA NA CASSPRAGKAYEQYF TGTGCCAGCAGCCCAAGGGCAGGGAAAGCCTACGAGCAGTACTTC
16 TRBJ2-4 TRBV5-1 NA NA CASSLGQDHTKNIQYF TGCGCCAGCAGCTTGGGACAGGACCATACCAAAAACATTCAGTACTTC
16 TRBJ1-4 TRBV4-3 NA NA CASSQEGPNRGEKLFF TGCGCCAGCAGCCAAGAGGGGCCAAATCGAGGTGAAAAACTGTTTTTT
17 TRBJ2-7 TRBV10-3 NA TRBD2 CAISEQTSGSGRNEQYF TGTGCCATCAGTGAGCAGACTAGCGGGAGCGGGAGGAACGAGCAGTACTTC
16 TRBJ1-2 TRBV24-1 once NA CAISESRDISNYGYTF TGTGCCATCTCGGAAAGTCGGGACATATCTAACTATGGCTACACCTTC
15 TRBJ2-1 TRBV7-8 NA NA CASSWGSGVNNEQFF TGTGCCAGCAGCTGGGGAAGCGGAGTCAACAATGAGCAGTTCTTC
17 TRBJ2-6 TRBV6-2/TRBV6-3 NA NA CASSEHDRSSGANVLTF TGTGCCAGCAGTGAGCACGACAGATCCTCTGGGGCCAACGTCCTGACTTTC
18 TRBJ2-5 TRBV28 once TRBD2 CASSLWGSGGLSQETQYF TGTGCCAGCAGTTTATGGGGTAGCGGGGGGTTATCACAAGAGACCCAGTACTTC
13 TRBJ1-2 TRBV21-1 NA NA CASSKKTEYGYTF TGTGCCAGCAGCAAAAAGACAGAATATGGCTACACCTTC